Presented here are 8 T cell receptor beta chains from one specimen sequenced in a study of T cell responses to AZD1222 COVID-19 vaccine. Here immunoSEQ multiplex PCR was the method, and the copy in TCRdb shows in-frame clones only, minus some. The sample lists some 98,000 clones; more than 70% were seen once. Specimen: peripheral blood, collected 28 days after the second AZD1222 dose. These receptor sequences come from an adult who received the AZD1222 COVID-19 vaccine.

This chain uses TRBV2 with TRBJ2-2, with unresolved D. The germline V gene encodes CDR1 SNHLY and CDR2 FYNNEI. The CDR3 has 14 amino acids. V lost 6 bases and J lost 4, with 12 bases in between. In DNA, the CDR3 is TGTGCCAGCAGGGCAGAGGCTGCCACCGGGGAGCTGTTTTTT. Translated, it gives CASRAEAATGELFF.

The gene calls are TRBV14 and TRBJ1-1; no firm D call. V shed 0 bases and J shed 10 bases, with 15 bases lying between them. Germline CDR1 SGHDN, CDR2 FVKESK. The CDR3 sequence is 14 residues long. For the CDR3, the DNA is TGTGCCAGCAGCCAAGACAGCGGGGTGTCGGGAGCTTTCTTT. It yields the protein CASSQDSGVSGAFF.

The CDR3: CASSIDFYEQYF. CDR3 sequence (DNA): TGTGCCAGCAGCATCGACTTCTACGAGCAGTACTTC. The gene calls are TRBV5-4 and TRBJ2-7; D is uncertain. The V and J ends lost 4 bases and 3 bases respectively, with 8 bases between them. The CDR3 loop spans 12 amino acids. CDR1 is SGHNT and CDR2 is YYREEE in the germline V gene (reference sequence).

The chain carries TRBV6-4 and TRBJ2-3, with D unresolved. The CDR3 is made up of 11 amino acids. V lost 2 bases, J lost 3 bases, and 0 bases lay in between. CDR1 and CDR2 from the germline V gene are MRHNA and SNTAGT. The CDR3 DNA is TGTGCCAGCAGTGACACAGATACGCAGTATTTT. Its translation: CASSDTDTQYF.

The rearrangement links TRBV5-6 to TRBJ2-2, with 9 positions matching TRBD2. Germline V gene data show CDR1 as SGHDT and CDR2 as YYEEEE. J was trimmed by 0 bases and V by 4 bases; bases with no gene match: 10. CDR3 length: 18 amino acids. CDR3: CASSPLAREGPNTGELFF. CDR3 nucleotides: TGTGCCAGCAGCCCTTTAGCGCGGGAGGGCCCGAACACCGGGGAGCTGTTTTTT.

This clone was counted between two and nine times. The J gene is TRBJ1-1, the V gene TRBV19; D is ambiguous. V lost 6 bases and J 6 bases, leaving 26 bases between the germline ends. The CDR3 loop spans 17 amino acids. From germline, CDR1 is LNHDA and CDR2 SQIVND (reference sequence). This chain's CDR3 is CASSYNVLGGRASEAFF. In DNA, the CDR3 is TGTGCCAGTAGCTATAATGTGTTGGGAGGCCGCGCGTCTGAAGCTTTCTTT.

The gene calls are TRBV27 and TRBJ2-7, with TRBD2 matching over 10 bases. The CDR3 has 15 amino acids. CDR1 and CDR2 (germline): MNHEY, SMNVEV (reference sequence). V dropped 1 base and J dropped 4; count of bases not matched to a gene: 4. The CDR3 region is CASSLLAGGLYEQYF. CDR3 sequence (DNA): TGTGCCAGCAGTTTATTAGCGGGGGGCCTATACGAGCAGTACTTC.

This chain joins TRBV2 and TRBJ2-7; D remains unclear. CDR1 and CDR2 (germline): SNHLY, FYNNEI. V was cut by 6 bases and J by 7 bases, with 16 bases left in between. The CDR3 contains 13 residues. CDR3 in amino acids: CASSRLHGGEQYF. CDR3 nucleotides: TGTGCCAGCAGCCGACTCCATGGTGGTGAGCAGTACTTC.